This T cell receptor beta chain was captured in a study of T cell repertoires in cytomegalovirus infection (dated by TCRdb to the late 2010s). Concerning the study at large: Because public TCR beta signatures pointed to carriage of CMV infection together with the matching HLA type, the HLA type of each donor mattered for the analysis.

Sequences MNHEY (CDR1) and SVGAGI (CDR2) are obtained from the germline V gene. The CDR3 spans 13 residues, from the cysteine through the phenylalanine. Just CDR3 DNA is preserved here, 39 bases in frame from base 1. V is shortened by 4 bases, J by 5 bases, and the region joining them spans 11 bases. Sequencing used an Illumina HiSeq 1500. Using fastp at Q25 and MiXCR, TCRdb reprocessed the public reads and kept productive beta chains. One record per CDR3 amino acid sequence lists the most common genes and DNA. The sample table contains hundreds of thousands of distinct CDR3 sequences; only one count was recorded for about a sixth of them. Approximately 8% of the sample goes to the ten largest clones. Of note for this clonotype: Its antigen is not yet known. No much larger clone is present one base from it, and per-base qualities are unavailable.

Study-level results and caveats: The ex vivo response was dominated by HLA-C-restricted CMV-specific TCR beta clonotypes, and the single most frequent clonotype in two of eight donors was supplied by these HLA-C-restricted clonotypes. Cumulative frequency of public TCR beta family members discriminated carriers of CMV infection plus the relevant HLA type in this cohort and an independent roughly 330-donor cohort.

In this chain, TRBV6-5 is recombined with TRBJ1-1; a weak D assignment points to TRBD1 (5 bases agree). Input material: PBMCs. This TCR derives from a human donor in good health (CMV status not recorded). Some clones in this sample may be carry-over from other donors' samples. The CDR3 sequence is CASSWGGRTEAFF. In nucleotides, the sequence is TGTGCCAGCAGTTGGGGGGGAAGGACTGAAGCTTTCTTT.